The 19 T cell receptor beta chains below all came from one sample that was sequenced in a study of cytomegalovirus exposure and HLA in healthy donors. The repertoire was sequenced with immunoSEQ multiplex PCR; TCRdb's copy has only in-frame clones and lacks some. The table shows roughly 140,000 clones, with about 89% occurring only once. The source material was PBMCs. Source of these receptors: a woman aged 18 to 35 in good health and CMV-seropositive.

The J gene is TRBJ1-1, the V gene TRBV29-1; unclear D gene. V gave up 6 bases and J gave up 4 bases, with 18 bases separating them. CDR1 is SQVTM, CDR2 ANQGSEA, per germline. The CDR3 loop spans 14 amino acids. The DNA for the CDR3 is TGCAGCGTGGTCGACCTAACAGTGGGCACTGAAGCTTTCTTT. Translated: CSVVDLTVGTEAFF.

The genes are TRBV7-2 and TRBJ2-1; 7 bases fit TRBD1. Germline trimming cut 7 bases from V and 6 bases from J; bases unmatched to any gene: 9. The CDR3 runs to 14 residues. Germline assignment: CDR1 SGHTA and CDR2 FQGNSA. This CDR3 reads CASTRGGVSNEQFF. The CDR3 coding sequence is TGTGCCAGCACCCGAGGGGGCGTCTCCAATGAGCAGTTCTTC.

The CDR3 loop is CASSLGLAETLEQYF. As DNA, the CDR3 is TGCGCCAGCAGCTTGGGACTAGCGGAGACCCTCGAGCAGTACTTC. The rearrangement uses TRBV5-1 and TRBJ2-7; TRBD2 matches 9 bases. CDR3 length equals 15 residues. Trimming removed 0 bases from V and 6 bases from J; junction bases left unmatched: 7. In germline, CDR1 is SGHRS, CDR2 YFSETQ. Supplemented by reference TRBV5-1 and TRBJ2-7, the full variable domain reads KAGVTQTPRYLIKTRGQQVTLSCSPISGHRSVSWYQQTPGQGLQFLFEYFSETQRNKGNFPGRFSGRQFSNSRSEMNVSTLELGDSALYLCASSLGLAETLEQYFGPGTRLTVT.

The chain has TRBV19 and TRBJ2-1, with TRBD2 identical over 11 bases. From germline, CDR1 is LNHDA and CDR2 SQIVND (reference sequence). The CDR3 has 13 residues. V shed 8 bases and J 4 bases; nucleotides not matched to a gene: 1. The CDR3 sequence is CASGTSGYNEQFF. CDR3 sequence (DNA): TGTGCCAGTGGGACTAGCGGTTACAATGAGCAGTTCTTC.

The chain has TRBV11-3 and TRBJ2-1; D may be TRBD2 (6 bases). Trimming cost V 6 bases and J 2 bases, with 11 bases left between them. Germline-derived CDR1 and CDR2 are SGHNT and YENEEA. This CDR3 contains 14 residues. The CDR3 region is CASSPGRTYNEQFF. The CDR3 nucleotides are TGTGCCAGCAGTCCAGGGAGGACCTACAATGAGCAGTTCTTC.

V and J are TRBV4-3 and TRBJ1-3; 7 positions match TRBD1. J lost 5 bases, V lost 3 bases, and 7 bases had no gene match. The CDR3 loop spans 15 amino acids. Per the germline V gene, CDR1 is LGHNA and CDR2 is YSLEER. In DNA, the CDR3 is TGCGCCAGCAGCCAGGCGACAGGGTTCAGAAACACCATATATTTT. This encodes CASSQATGFRNTIYF.

The CDR3 sequence is CASSIILPISQINTGELFF. CDR3 in DNA: TGTGCCAGTAGTATTATTCTCCCTATCTCACAGATTAACACCGGGGAGCTGTTTTTT. The V and J genes are TRBV19 and TRBJ2-2, with D hard to call. Germline CDR1 LNHDA, CDR2 SQIVND (reference sequence). The CDR3 consists of 19 residues. Trimming cost V 3 bases and J 2 bases, with 22 bases left between them.

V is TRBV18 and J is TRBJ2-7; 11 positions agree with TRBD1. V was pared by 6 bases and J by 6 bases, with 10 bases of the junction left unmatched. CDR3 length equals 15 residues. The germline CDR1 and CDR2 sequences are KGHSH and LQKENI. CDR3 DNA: TGTGCCAGCTCGATCGGGACAGGGGGGGAAATCGAGCAGTACTTC. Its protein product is CASSIGTGGEIEQYF.

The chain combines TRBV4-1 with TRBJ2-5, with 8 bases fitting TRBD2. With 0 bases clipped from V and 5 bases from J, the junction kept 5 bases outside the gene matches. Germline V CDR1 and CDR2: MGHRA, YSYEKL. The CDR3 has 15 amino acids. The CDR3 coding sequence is TGCGCCAGCAGCCAAGAATCCCCGGGAGGGGAGACCCAGTACTTC. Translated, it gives CASSQESPGGETQYF.

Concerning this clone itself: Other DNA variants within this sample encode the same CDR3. CDR3 amino acids: CASSLGLAKNIQYF. CDR3 DNA sequence: TGTGCCAGCAGCCTGGGACTAGCCAAAAACATTCAGTACTTC. The chain joins TRBV5-6 to TRBJ2-4; possibly TRBD2 for D (6 bases). The V gene's germline CDR1 is SGHDT and CDR2 YYEEEE. This CDR3 has 14 amino acids. V was trimmed by 4 bases and J by 0 bases, leaving 8 bases between them.

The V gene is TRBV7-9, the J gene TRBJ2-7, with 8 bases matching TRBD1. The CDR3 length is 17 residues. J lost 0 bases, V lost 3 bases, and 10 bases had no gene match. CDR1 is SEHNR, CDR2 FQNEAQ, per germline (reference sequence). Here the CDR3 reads CASSLGRGQVSSYEQYF. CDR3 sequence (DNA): TGTGCCAGCAGCTTGGGCCGGGGACAGGTGAGCTCCTACGAGCAGTACTTC.

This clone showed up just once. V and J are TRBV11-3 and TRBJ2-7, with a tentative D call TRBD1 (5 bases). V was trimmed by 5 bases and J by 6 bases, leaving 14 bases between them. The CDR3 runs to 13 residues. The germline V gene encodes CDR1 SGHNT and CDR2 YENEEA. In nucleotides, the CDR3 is TGTGCCAGCAGCGACACAGGCTCCGGCGAGCAGTACTTC. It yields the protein CASSDTGSGEQYF.

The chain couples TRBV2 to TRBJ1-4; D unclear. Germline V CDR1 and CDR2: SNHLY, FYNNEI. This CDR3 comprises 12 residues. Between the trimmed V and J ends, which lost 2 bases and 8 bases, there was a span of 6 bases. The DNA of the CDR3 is TGTGCCAGCAGTGAACTTATAGAAAAACTGTTTTTT. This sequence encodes CASSELIEKLFF.

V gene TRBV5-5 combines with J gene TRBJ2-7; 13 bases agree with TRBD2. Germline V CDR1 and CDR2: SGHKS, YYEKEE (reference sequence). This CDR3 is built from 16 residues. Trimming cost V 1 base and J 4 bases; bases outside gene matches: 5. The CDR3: CASSLTGTSGVYEQYF. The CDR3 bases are TGTGCCAGCAGCTTGACCGGGACTAGCGGGGTATACGAGCAGTACTTC.

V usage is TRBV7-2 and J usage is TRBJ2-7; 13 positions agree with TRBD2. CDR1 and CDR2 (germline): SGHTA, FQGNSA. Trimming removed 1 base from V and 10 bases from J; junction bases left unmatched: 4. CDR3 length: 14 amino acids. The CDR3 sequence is CASSLDGLAGEQYF. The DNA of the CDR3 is TGTGCCAGCAGCTTAGACGGACTAGCGGGGGAACAGTACTTC.

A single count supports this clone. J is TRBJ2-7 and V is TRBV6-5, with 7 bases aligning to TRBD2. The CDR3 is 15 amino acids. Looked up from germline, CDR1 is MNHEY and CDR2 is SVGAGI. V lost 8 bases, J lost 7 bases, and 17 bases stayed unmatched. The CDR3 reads CASVSVGGGPGEQYF. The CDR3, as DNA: TGTGCCAGCGTGAGCGTTGGGGGAGGGCCAGGAGAGCAGTACTTC.

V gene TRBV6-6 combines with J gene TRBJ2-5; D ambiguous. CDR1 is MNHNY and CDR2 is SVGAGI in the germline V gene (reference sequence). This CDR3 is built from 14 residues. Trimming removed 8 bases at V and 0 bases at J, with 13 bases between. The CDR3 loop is CASGTTEYQETQYF. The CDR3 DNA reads TGTGCCAGCGGCACCACAGAGTACCAAGAGACCCAGTACTTC.

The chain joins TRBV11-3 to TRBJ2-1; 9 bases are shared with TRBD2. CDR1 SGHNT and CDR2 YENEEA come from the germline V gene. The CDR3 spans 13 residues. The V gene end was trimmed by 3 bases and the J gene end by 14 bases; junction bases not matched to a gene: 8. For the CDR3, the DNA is TGTGCCAGCAGCTTTGGCGGGAGGGGGGGAAAGTTCTTC. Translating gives CASSFGGRGGKFF.

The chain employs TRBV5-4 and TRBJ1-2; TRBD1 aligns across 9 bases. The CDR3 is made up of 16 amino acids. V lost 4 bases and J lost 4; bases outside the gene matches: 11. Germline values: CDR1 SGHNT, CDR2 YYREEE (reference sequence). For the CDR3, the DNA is TGTGCCAGCAGCGGCGGGACAGGGTACCCTTCCTATGGCTACACCTTC. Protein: CASSGGTGYPSYGYTF.